The sequence of this T cell receptor (beta chain) was determined in a study of circulating and synovial CD4+ cells in juvenile arthritis. Study-wide points: Vbeta family usage analysis did not detect the pathogenic-like versus bulk difference.

A word on this clone: Its antigen is as yet unknown.

This CDR3 region has 12 residues. Germline CDR1 reads SQVTM; CDR2 reads ANQGSEA. The V end lost 7 bases, the J end lost 3 bases, and 12 bases lay between the germline ends. Method: immunoSEQ multiplex PCR; TCRdb's copy keeps in-frame clones and lacks some. The table shows some 35,000 clones, with 95% to 96% occurring only once. This clonotype was sampled from a human donor with juvenile idiopathic arthritis. Sequencing was carried out using CD4+ T cells from blood. V usage is TRBV29-1 and J usage is TRBJ1-1; possible D gene TRBD1, 6 bases. The CDR3 DNA reads TGCAGCGGCAGGGGATGGGACACTGAAGCTTTCTTT. Protein: CSGRGWDTEAFF.